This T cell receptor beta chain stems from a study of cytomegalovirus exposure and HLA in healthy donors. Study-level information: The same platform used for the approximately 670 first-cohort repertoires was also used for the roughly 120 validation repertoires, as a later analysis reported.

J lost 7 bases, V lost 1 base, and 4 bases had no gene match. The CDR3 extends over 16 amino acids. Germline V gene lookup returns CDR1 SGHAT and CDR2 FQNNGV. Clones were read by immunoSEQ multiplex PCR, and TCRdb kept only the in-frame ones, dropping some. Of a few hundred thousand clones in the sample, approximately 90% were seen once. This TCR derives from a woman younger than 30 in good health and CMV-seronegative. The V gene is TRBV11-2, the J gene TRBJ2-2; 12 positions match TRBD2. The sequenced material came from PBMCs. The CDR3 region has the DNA TGTGCCAGCAGCTTAGTACTAGCGGGGGGTTACGGGGAGCTGTTTTTT. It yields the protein CASSLVLAGGYGELFF.